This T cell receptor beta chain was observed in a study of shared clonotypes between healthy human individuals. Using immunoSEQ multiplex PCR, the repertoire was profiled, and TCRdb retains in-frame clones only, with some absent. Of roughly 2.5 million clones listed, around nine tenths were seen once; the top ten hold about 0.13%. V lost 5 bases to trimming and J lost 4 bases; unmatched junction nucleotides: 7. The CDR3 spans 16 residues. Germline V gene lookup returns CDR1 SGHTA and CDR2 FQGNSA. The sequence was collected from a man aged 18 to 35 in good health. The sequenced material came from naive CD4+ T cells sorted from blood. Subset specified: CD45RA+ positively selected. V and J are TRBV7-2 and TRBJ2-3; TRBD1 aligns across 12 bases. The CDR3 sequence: CASSLRDRGLADTQYF. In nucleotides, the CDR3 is TGTGCCAGCAGCCTCCGGGACAGGGGGCTAGCAGATACGCAGTATTTT.